The entry below describes one T cell receptor beta chain. What it recognizes is unknown. Time point reported: week 11, during vaccination. With topical imiquimod, each dose of the vaccine consisted of 300 ug of mutant IDH1 20-mer peptide. In germline, CDR1 is LNHNV, CDR2 YYDKDF (reference sequence). V was cut by 3 bases and J by 5 bases, with 10 bases left in between. The CDR3 totals 14 residues. This sample stems from a study of a mutant IDH1 vaccine in newly diagnosed glioma. Study information: Patients received vaccination from 4-6 weeks after radiotherapy alone, or with temozolomide cycles. Treated patients had a mean age of roughly 40 years and an approximately 62% male, around 38% female split. Earlier treatment was radiotherapy, temozolomide, or both, with most getting both. Study-wide findings and caveats: Any relationship between pseudoprogression and changes in top peripheral T cell clonotypes seemed absent.

Sequenced by immunoSEQ multiplex PCR; TCRdb stores in-frame clones only, minus some. This table has some 52,000 clones, roughly 90% appearing once. This receptor was taken from a man between 45 and 60 years old with glioma. Specimen: PBMCs, collected from a glioma patient whose treatment included an IDH1 peptide vaccine. The chain has TRBV15 and TRBJ2-2; D might be TRBD1 (5 bases). The CDR3: CATSRPGITGELFF. The CDR3, as DNA: TGTGCCACCAGCAGGCCAGGGATAACCGGGGAGCTGTTTTTT.